This entry lists 23 T cell receptor beta chains sequenced from one sample in a study of T cell responses to AZD1222 COVID-19 vaccine. Using immunoSEQ multiplex PCR, the repertoire was profiled, and TCRdb retains in-frame clones only, with some absent. The sample holds 100,000 to 150,000 clones; 89% are singletons and the top ten take roughly 1.4%. The source material was peripheral blood, sampled on day 0 of AZD1222 vaccination. Source of these receptors: an adult in good health.

The chain uses TRBV9 and TRBJ2-7, with 7 bases identical to TRBD1. The CDR3 extends over 15 amino acids. Losses at the gene ends were 5 bases for V and 5 bases for J; bases not matched to a gene: 13. Germline V gene sequence: CDR1 SGDLS, CDR2 YYNGEE. The CDR3 protein is CASSWINRGSHEQYF. The DNA of the CDR3 is TGTGCCAGCAGTTGGATTAACAGGGGTTCCCACGAGCAGTACTTC.

The chain employs TRBV6-2 or TRBV6-3 and TRBJ2-2; 7 bases are a match to TRBD2. The CDR3 spans 15 residues. Germline trimming cut 2 bases from V and 4 bases from J; bases unmatched to any gene: 4. In germline, CDR1 is MNHEY, CDR2 SVGEGT. The CDR3 loop is CASSYPGGITGELFF. CDR3 nucleotide sequence: TGTGCCAGCAGTTACCCGGGAGGCATCACCGGGGAGCTGTTTTTT.

This clone has a single count. The rearrangement joins TRBV29-1 to TRBJ1-1; 8 nucleotides agree with TRBD1. Germline values: CDR1 SQVTM, CDR2 ANQGSEA. V was pared by 7 bases and J by 0 bases, with 13 bases of the junction left unmatched. The CDR3 totals 16 residues. The CDR3 sequence: CSGLGKTGALNTEAFF. CDR3 bases: TGCAGCGGTTTGGGGAAGACAGGGGCCTTGAACACTGAAGCTTTCTTT.

This chain uses TRBV27 with TRBJ2-7; D call uncertain. The V end was cut by 8 bases, the J end by 3 bases, with 14 bases between. The CDR3 has 13 amino acids. The germline V gene encodes CDR1 MNHEY and CDR2 SMNVEV (reference sequence). CDR3 in DNA: TGTGCCAGCTGCCCGGGCGCCCGCTACGAGCAGTACTTC. Its protein product is CASCPGARYEQYF.

J is TRBJ1-2 and V is TRBV6-5; weak D call: TRBD1 (6 bases). CDR3 length equals 13 residues. The germline V gene has CDR1 MNHEY and CDR2 SVGAGI. V lost 2 bases to trimming and J lost 6 bases, with 10 bases between them. CDR3 region: CASSYGRGDGYTF. CDR3 in DNA: TGTGCCAGCAGTTACGGAAGGGGGGATGGCTACACCTTC.

The gene calls are TRBV19 and TRBJ1-6; 7 bases line up with TRBD1. Unmatched junction bases numbered 6, after V lost 3 bases and J lost 7 bases. Germline V gene sequence: CDR1 LNHDA, CDR2 SQIVND (reference sequence). The CDR3 sequence is 15 residues long. CDR3 region: CASSIGGGGNSPLHF. CDR3 nucleotide sequence: TGTGCCAGTAGTATCGGAGGGGGCGGAAATTCACCCCTCCACTTT.

The V gene is TRBV18, the J gene TRBJ2-3; no firm D call. Looked up from germline, CDR1 is KGHSH and CDR2 is LQKENI. The CDR3 sequence is 15 residues long. V was trimmed by 2 bases and J by 0 bases, leaving 9 bases between them. The CDR3 coding sequence is TGTGCCAGCTCACCAAATCCCACTAGCACAGATACGCAGTATTTT. Its translation is CASSPNPTSTDTQYF.

The chain carries TRBV28 and TRBJ1-5, with 7 bases that match TRBD1. The junction had 6 bases not matched to a gene; V was cut back by 8 bases and J by 2 bases. This CDR3 is built from 14 residues. Germline V gives CDR1 MDHEN, CDR2 SYDVKM. CDR3 sequence: CASSQGNGNQPQHF. The CDR3 region has the DNA TGTGCCAGCTCACAGGGGAACGGCAATCAGCCCCAGCATTTT.

The chain recombines TRBV5-6 with TRBJ1-1; TRBD1 matches at 8 bases. CDR3 length: 15 residues. V lost 3 bases and J lost 3; bases outside the gene matches: 7. Germline V gene data show CDR1 as SGHDT and CDR2 as YYEEEE. CDR3 amino acids: CASSSAIQGDTEAFF. CDR3 DNA: TGTGCCAGCAGCTCTGCTATACAGGGGGACACTGAAGCTTTCTTT.

In DNA, the CDR3 is TGTGCCAGCAGCCCAGACCCCCTTCTAGCGGGAGTCGAGCAGTACTTC. Translation: CASSPDPLLAGVEQYF. The chain employs TRBV21-1 and TRBJ2-7; whether TRBD2, the table's D call, matches the DNA was not checked. TRBV21-1 is noted as a pseudogene. The CDR3 is 16 residues long.

The chain couples TRBV25-1 to TRBJ1-3; the match to TRBD1 covers 7 bases. The CDR3 has 13 amino acids. V was clipped by 6 bases and J by 4 bases; unmatched bases: 3. The germline CDR1 and CDR2 sequences are MGHDK and SYGVNS. The CDR3: CASSGTAGNTIYF. In nucleotides, the CDR3 is TGTGCCAGCAGCGGGACAGCCGGAAACACCATATATTTT.

This clone has just a few counts. V gene TRBV6-1 combines with J gene TRBJ1-6; perhaps TRBD1 as D (5 bases). Germline V gives CDR1 MNHNS, CDR2 SASEGT. The CDR3 is 15 amino acids. Trimming cost V 2 bases and J 0 bases, with 5 bases left between them. As DNA, the CDR3 is TGTGCCAGCAGTGAACAGGGCTCCTATAATTCACCCCTCCACTTT. Its translation: CASSEQGSYNSPLHF.

This clone was observed a handful of times. The CDR3 sequence: CASSLGWSASAIEQYF. The CDR3 region has the DNA TGTGCCAGCAGCTTAGGTTGGTCAGCTTCGGCCATCGAGCAGTACTTC. The chain has TRBV11-3 and TRBJ2-7; D gene uncertain. Between the trimmed V and J ends, which lost 1 base and 6 bases, there was a span of 19 bases. Germline V gene lookup returns CDR1 SGHNT and CDR2 YENEEA. This CDR3 comprises 16 residues.

The chain couples TRBV4-1 to TRBJ1-5, with D unclear. This CDR3 is 14 amino acids long. Trimming removed 1 base from V and 3 bases from J, with 7 bases in between. Germline CDR1 and CDR2: MGHRA and YSYEKL. This CDR3 is CASSQGAFNQPQHF. Here the CDR3 DNA reads TGCGCCAGCAGCCAAGGGGCCTTCAATCAGCCCCAGCATTTT.

The chain carries TRBV6-1 and TRBJ1-1; 9 positions agree with TRBD1. The V segment lost 2 bases and the J segment 10 bases; nucleotides outside the gene matches: 5. Per germline, CDR1 MNHNS and CDR2 SASEGT. This CDR3 has 13 amino acids. For the CDR3, the DNA is TGTGCCAGCAGTGAAATGGGGACAGGGAGAGCTTTCTTT. Its protein product is CASSEMGTGRAFF.

The chain links TRBV19 to TRBJ2-7, with 11 bases fitting TRBD2. The V and J ends lost 3 bases and 6 bases, in that order; junction bases with no gene match: 7. The CDR3 loop spans 15 amino acids. Germline V CDR1 and CDR2: LNHDA, SQIVND (reference sequence). The CDR3 here is CASSITSGSPLEQYF. CDR3 sequence (DNA): TGTGCCAGTAGTATCACTAGCGGGAGCCCCCTCGAGCAGTACTTC.

This chain uses TRBV14 with TRBJ2-1; D is uncertain. Germline values: CDR1 SGHDN, CDR2 FVKESK. V lost 4 bases and J lost 6, with 13 bases in between. The CDR3 sequence is 14 residues long. The CDR3 loop reads CASSPLRRFNEQFF. The CDR3 nucleotides read TGTGCCAGCAGCCCTTTAAGGCGTTTCAATGAGCAGTTCTTC. Full variable domain (rest looked up from reference TRBV14 and TRBJ2-1): EAGVTQFPSHSVIEKGQTVTLRCDPISGHDNLYWYRRVMGKEIKFLLHFVKESKQDESGMPNNRFLAERTGGTYSTLKVQPAELEDSGVYFCASSPLRRFNEQFFGPGTRLTVL.

This clone was detected only once. J is TRBJ2-1 and V is TRBV10-3, with D perhaps TRBD1 or TRBD2 (7 bases each). Per germline, CDR1 ENHRY and CDR2 SYGVKD. Trimming took off 6 bases at V and 7 bases at J, with 10 bases between the two ends. CDR3 length: 12 amino acids. The CDR3 sequence is CAISRGGNEQFF. The CDR3 coding sequence is TGTGCCATCAGCAGGGGGGGGAATGAGCAGTTCTTC.

The chain carries TRBV29-1 and TRBJ2-7; the D gene is possibly TRBD2 (5 bases). This CDR3 region has 13 residues. Trimming took 4 bases from V and 6 from J, leaving 16 bases between them. Germline assignment: CDR1 SQVTM and CDR2 ANQGSEA. The CDR3 region is CSVGSTVGGEQYF. The CDR3 coding sequence is TGCAGCGTTGGGAGTACAGTAGGAGGCGAGCAGTACTTC.

The V and J genes are TRBV5-1 and TRBJ2-3; 12 bases fit TRBD2. The germline gives CDR1 SGHRS, CDR2 YFSETQ. The CDR3 runs to 17 residues. J was trimmed by 4 bases and V by 2 bases; bases with no gene match: 8. The CDR3 sequence: CASSLRTSGMWADTQYF. The CDR3 DNA reads as TGCGCCAGCAGCTTACGGACTAGCGGGATGTGGGCAGATACGCAGTATTTT.

The J gene is TRBJ2-7, the V gene TRBV7-9; D might be TRBD1 (5 bases). Germline values: CDR1 SEHNR, CDR2 FQNEAQ (reference sequence). Trimming removed 4 bases from V and 4 bases from J, with 23 bases in between. This CDR3 is 17 amino acids long. The CDR3 DNA is TGTGCCAGCAGCTCCAACCCAGGGCGGCAGGTTGGATACGAGCAGTACTTC. This codes for CASSSNPGRQVGYEQYF. The complete variable domain, with remaining parts taken from reference TRBV7-9 and TRBJ2-7, reads DTGVSQNPRHKITKRGQNVTFRCDPISEHNRLYWYRQTLGQGPEFLTYFQNEAQLEKSRLLSDRFSAERPKGSFSTLEIQRTEQGDSAMYLCASSSNPGRQVGYEQYFGPGTRLTVT.

The chain combines TRBV11-2 with TRBJ1-5, with 8 bases identical to TRBD1. The V and J ends lost 1 base and 9 bases, in that order; junction bases with no gene match: 5. CDR1 and CDR2 from the germline V gene are SGHAT and FQNNGV. This CDR3 comprises 14 residues. CDR3 amino acids: CASSLGTGWTPQHF. DNA of the CDR3: TGTGCCAGCAGCTTAGGGACAGGGTGGACGCCCCAGCATTTT.

This chain uses TRBV3-1 (or the pseudogene TRBV3-2) with TRBJ2-5, with D uncertain. The CDR3 runs to 16 residues. Per germline, CDR1 LGHDT and CDR2 YNNKEL (reference sequence). V lost 0 bases to trimming and J lost 4 bases, with 15 bases between them. The CDR3 nucleotides are TGTGCCAGCAGCCAAGATGAACCCAGCAGGCCAGAGACCCAGTACTTC. Translated, it gives CASSQDEPSRPETQYF.